The 28 T cell receptor beta chains below all came from one sample that was sequenced in a study of radiotherapy plus CTLA-4 blockade in lung cancer. Using immunoSEQ multiplex PCR, the repertoire was profiled, and TCRdb retains in-frame clones only, with some absent. The table has roughly 86,000 clones, 75% to 90% seen once. Sequencing was performed on peripheral blood, taken from a patient treated with radiotherapy plus ipilimumab. The receptors shown here come from a human donor with non-small cell lung cancer who had stable disease on radiotherapy plus ipilimumab.

The V call is TRBV30, the J call TRBJ1-6; TRBD1 aligns across 8 bases. CDR1 is GTSNPN, CDR2 SVGIG, per germline (reference sequence). The CDR3 runs 15 residues. The ends lost 2 bases at V and 7 bases at J; junction bases unmatched: 7. As DNA, the CDR3 is TGTGCCTGGAGTAACGACAGGGGCAACAATTCACCCCTCCACTTT. Translation: CAWSNDRGNNSPLHF.

The chain links TRBV2 to TRBJ1-4; weak D call: TRBD1 (5 bases). The CDR3 loop spans 14 amino acids. Deletions cut 5 bases from V and 0 bases from J, with 7 bases between. Germline lookup yields CDR1 SNHLY and CDR2 FYNNEI. The CDR3: CASSRQTTNEKLFF. The CDR3 region has the DNA TGTGCCAGCAGTCGACAGACAACTAATGAAAAACTGTTTTTT.

The chain combines TRBV11-2 with TRBJ2-5; 7 bases map to TRBD1. This CDR3 has 15 amino acids. Germline CDR1 and CDR2: SGHAT and FQNNGV. J gave up 6 bases and V 4 bases, and 11 bases lay outside the gene matches. The CDR3 nucleotides read TGTGCCAGCAGCTCTTTCGACAGGGAGCAAAAGACCCAGTACTTC. The encoded protein is CASSSFDREQKTQYF.

This chain connects TRBV15 to TRBJ2-2; no clear D gene. Trimming left V 4 bases short and J 5 bases short, with 8 bases between. From germline, CDR1 is LNHNV and CDR2 YYDKDF (reference sequence). The CDR3 extends over 13 amino acids. The CDR3 DNA sequence: TGTGCCACCAGCAAAGAAATAACCGGGGAGCTGTTTTTT. Protein sequence: CATSKEITGELFF.

The CDR3 coding sequence is TGTGCCAGCACCCGGCTGGGCGCTACCGGGGAGCTGTTTTTT. Its translation is CASTRLGATGELFF. This chain connects TRBV2 to TRBJ2-2; D not resolved. V was clipped by 7 bases and J by 5 bases, with 14 bases between them. Per the germline V gene, CDR1 is SNHLY and CDR2 is FYNNEI. The CDR3 consists of 14 residues.

The V call is TRBV6-1, the J call TRBJ2-3; 10 bases align to TRBD2. The CDR3 runs 14 residues. Germline V gene lookup returns CDR1 MNHNS and CDR2 SASEGT. The junction had 1 base not matched to a gene; V was cut back by 2 bases and J by 5 bases. Here the CDR3 DNA reads TGTGCCAGCAGTGAATCTAGCGGGGGAGATACGCAGTATTTT. It codes for CASSESSGGDTQYF.

This chain joins TRBV5-8 and TRBJ2-7; unclear D gene. This CDR3 is built from 12 residues. Germline V gives CDR1 SGHTS, CDR2 YDEGEE. The V gene lost 7 bases and the J gene lost 5 bases, with 13 bases spanning the gap. CDR3 sequence reads: CASALYLHEQYF. The CDR3 nucleotides read TGTGCCAGCGCCTTGTATCTCCACGAGCAGTACTTC.

This clone has just a few counts. This rearrangement joins TRBV10-3 to TRBJ1-6; TRBD1 matches 8 bases. Germline CDR1 reads ENHRY; CDR2 reads SYGVKD. Trimming removed 4 bases from V and 13 bases from J; junction bases left unmatched: 9. The CDR3 has 14 amino acids. In DNA, the CDR3 is TGTGCCATCAGTGTAGGAGACAGGGGTCCCCCCCTCCACTTT. Amino acids: CAISVGDRGPPLHF.

This sequence joins TRBV5-1 and TRBJ2-1, with a weak D call TRBD2 (6 bases). The V gene lost 3 bases and the J gene lost 8 bases, with 15 bases spanning the gap. Germline CDR1 SGHRS, CDR2 YFSETQ. The CDR3 loop spans 14 amino acids. Here the CDR3 DNA reads TGCGCCAGCAGCTCGGGACTGGTCTATGATGAGCAGTTCTTC. Protein: CASSSGLVYDEQFF. Variable domain in full (rest from reference TRBV5-1 and TRBJ2-1): KAGVTQTPRYLIKTRGQQVTLSCSPISGHRSVSWYQQTPGQGLQFLFEYFSETQRNKGNFPGRFSGRQFSNSRSEMNVSTLELGDSALYLCASSSGLVYDEQFFGPGTRLTVL.

A single count supports this clone. The chain links TRBV30 to TRBJ2-3; 8 positions match TRBD1. J gave up 5 bases and V 5 bases, and 6 bases lay outside the gene matches. The CDR3 totals 13 residues. CDR1 is GTSNPN and CDR2 is SVGIG in the germline V gene (reference sequence). Here the CDR3 reads CAWDRGSRDTQYF. CDR3 coding DNA: TGTGCCTGGGACAGGGGAAGTAGAGATACGCAGTATTTT.

The chain uses TRBV5-1 and TRBJ2-1, with D tentatively TRBD1 or TRBD2 (5 bases each). Trimming took off 2 bases at V and 7 bases at J, with 7 bases between the two ends. This CDR3 spans 12 amino acids. CDR1 and CDR2 from the germline V gene are SGHRS and YFSETQ. CDR3 loop: CASSLEGNEQFF. In DNA, the CDR3 is TGCGCCAGCAGCTTAGAGGGGAATGAGCAGTTCTTC.

The chain carries TRBV19 and TRBJ1-1; no definite D call. This CDR3 has 14 residues. Between the trimmed V and J ends, which lost 5 bases and 1 base, there was a span of 11 bases. Germline-derived CDR1 and CDR2 are LNHDA and SQIVND (reference sequence). The CDR3 DNA is TGTGCCAGTAGTGCTGTTCGCTCGAACACTGAAGCTTTCTTT. Translation: CASSAVRSNTEAFF.

This clone was counted between two and nine times. V usage is TRBV5-1 and J usage is TRBJ1-2; 7 nucleotides line up with TRBD1. The V and J ends lost 0 bases and 12 bases, in that order; junction bases with no gene match: 5. Per the germline V gene, CDR1 is SGHRS and CDR2 is YFSETQ. The CDR3 is 12 amino acids. CDR3 nucleotide sequence: TGCGCCAGCAGCTTGGGACAGGGAGGGAACACCTTC. Residues: CASSLGQGGNTF. Filled out from reference TRBV5-1 and TRBJ1-2, the complete variable domain reads KAGVTQTPRYLIKTRGQQVTLSCSPISGHRSVSWYQQTPGQGLQFLFEYFSETQRNKGNFPGRFSGRQFSNSRSEMNVSTLELGDSALYLCASSLGQGGNTFGSGTRLTVV.

V gene TRBV18 combines with J gene TRBJ2-2; no clear D. CDR1 is KGHSH, CDR2 LQKENI, per germline. Trimming left V 2 bases short and J 6 bases short, with 10 bases between. The CDR3 is 14 amino acids. Here the CDR3 DNA reads TGTGCCAGCTCACCAAGCACCCCCGCCGGGGAGCTGTTTTTT. Protein sequence: CASSPSTPAGELFF.

Only one count was recorded for this clone. The genes are TRBV19 and TRBJ2-1; TRBD2 matches at 8 bases. The germline V gene encodes CDR1 LNHDA and CDR2 SQIVND (reference sequence). The CDR3 is 17 amino acids. V lost 5 bases to trimming and J lost 1 base; unmatched junction nucleotides: 10. This CDR3 is CASSSPDSGASYNEQFF. DNA of the CDR3: TGTGCCAGTAGTTCTCCCGATAGCGGGGCGTCCTACAATGAGCAGTTCTTC.

This chain links TRBV7-2 with TRBJ2-1; tentatively, D is TRBD1 or TRBD2 (5 bases each). V shed 5 bases and J shed 10 bases, with 21 bases lying between them. Germline CDR1 SGHTA, CDR2 FQGNSA. The CDR3 extends over 15 amino acids. The CDR3 reads CASSGDPPFLVEQFF. As DNA, the CDR3 is TGTGCCAGCAGCGGGGACCCCCCGTTTTTGGTCGAGCAGTTCTTC.

This chain joins TRBV12-1 and TRBJ2-3. TRBV12-1 is noted as a pseudogene. This CDR3 spans 14 amino acids. The CDR3 spells CASGARAPTDTQYF. The CDR3 DNA sequence: TGTGCCAGCGGGGCGAGGGCCCCCACAGATACGCAGTATTTT.

The chain joins TRBV19 to TRBJ2-7, with D possibly TRBD1 on 6 matching bases. This CDR3 region has 13 residues. Per germline, CDR1 LNHDA and CDR2 SQIVND (reference sequence). Trimming cost V 4 bases and J 6 bases, with 13 bases left between them. The CDR3 loop is CASSKGVDGEQYF. The CDR3, as DNA: TGTGCCAGTAGTAAGGGGGTGGACGGCGAGCAGTACTTC.

CDR3: CASSEDYNRGNYGYTF. CDR3 bases: TGTGCCAGCAGTGAGGATTATAACAGGGGGAACTATGGCTACACCTTC. The chain links TRBV6-1 to TRBJ1-2; the match to TRBD1 covers 8 bases. The CDR3 is 16 amino acids. Germline values: CDR1 MNHNS, CDR2 SASEGT. Trimming cost V 3 bases and J 2 bases; bases outside gene matches: 8.

The CDR3 sequence: CASSPGTSGDTEQFF. The CDR3 DNA is TGTGCCAGCAGCCCTGGGACTAGCGGGGATACTGAGCAGTTCTTC. The rearrangement links TRBV4-2 to TRBJ2-1, with 13 bases identical to TRBD2. The CDR3 is 15 residues long. Trimming at V came to 4 bases and at J to 9 bases, leaving 6 bases not matched to a gene. Looked up from germline, CDR1 is LGHNA and CDR2 is YNFKEQ.

The gene calls are TRBV5-8 and TRBJ1-5; D is unclear. Trimming took 2 bases from V and 6 from J, leaving 6 bases between them. The CDR3 extends over 12 amino acids. Germline assignment: CDR1 SGHTS and CDR2 YDEGEE. CDR3 in DNA: TGTGCCAGCAGCTTCTTTTTTCAGCCCCAGCATTTT. This gives the protein CASSFFFQPQHF. The full variable domain, with the rest looked up from reference TRBV5-8 and TRBJ1-5, is EAGVTQSPTHLIKTRGQQATLRCSPISGHTSVYWYQQALGLGLQFLLWYDEGEERNRGNFPPRFSGRQFPNYSSELNVNALELEDSALYLCASSFFFQPQHFGDGTRLSIL.

This clone was seen only once. Other DNA sequences in the same sample also yield this CDR3. The chain joins TRBV18 to TRBJ1-2, with 7 bases aligning to TRBD1. With 6 bases clipped from V and 7 bases from J, the junction kept 11 bases outside the gene matches. The CDR3 covers 14 residues. Germline V gene lookup returns CDR1 KGHSH and CDR2 LQKENI. The CDR3 spells CASSPGQETGGYTF. CDR3 bases: TGTGCCAGCTCGCCAGGACAGGAGACGGGTGGCTACACCTTC.

This chain uses TRBV5-1 with TRBJ2-2, with D perhaps given as TRBD1 or TRBD2 (5 bases each). V dropped 7 bases and J dropped 6 bases, with 19 bases sitting between them. Germline V lookup: CDR1 SGHRS, CDR2 YFSETQ. The CDR3 loop spans 15 amino acids. The CDR3 sequence: CASGLGTLEAGELFF. The CDR3 coding sequence is TGCGCCAGCGGCCTCGGGACCTTGGAGGCCGGGGAGCTGTTTTTT. Variable domain in full (rest from reference TRBV5-1 and TRBJ2-2): KAGVTQTPRYLIKTRGQQVTLSCSPISGHRSVSWYQQTPGQGLQFLFEYFSETQRNKGNFPGRFSGRQFSNSRSEMNVSTLELGDSALYLCASGLGTLEAGELFFGEGSRLTVL.

The chain is built from TRBV28 and TRBJ2-1; TRBD2 aligns across 15 bases. Germline CDR1 is MDHEN and CDR2 is SYDVKM. The length of the CDR3 is 18 residues. Trimming removed 5 bases from V and 0 bases from J; junction bases left unmatched: 5. This chain's CDR3 is CASSPGLAGGLSYNEQFF. In nucleotides, the CDR3 is TGTGCCAGCAGTCCGGGACTAGCGGGAGGCCTCTCCTACAATGAGCAGTTCTTC.

As DNA, the CDR3 is TGTGCCAGCAGCGCGAGTCCTAGCGGGAGGGCCTCAGATACGCAGTATTTT. It specifies CASSASPSGRASDTQYF. This sequence joins TRBV9 and TRBJ2-3, with 12 bases identical to TRBD2. Germline assignment: CDR1 SGDLS and CDR2 YYNGEE. The CDR3 has 17 amino acids. V gave up 3 bases and J gave up 4 bases; unmatched junction bases: 9.

The V call is TRBV28, the J call TRBJ2-1, with 12 nucleotides matching TRBD2. The CDR3 has 19 amino acids. Per the germline V gene, CDR1 is MDHEN and CDR2 is SYDVKM. Trimming removed 3 bases from V and 3 bases from J; junction bases left unmatched: 12. The CDR3 DNA is TGTGCCAGCAGTTTCCCCTTTAAGTCTAGCGGGGGGGGCTACAATGAGCAGTTCTTC. Its translation is CASSFPFKSSGGGYNEQFF.

The gene calls are TRBV7-9 and TRBJ1-2; D might be TRBD1 (6 bases). Germline CDR1 and CDR2: SEHNR and FQNEAQ (reference sequence). This CDR3 is built from 15 residues. The V end lost 1 base, the J end lost 6 bases, and 15 bases lay between the germline ends. CDR3 DNA: TGTGCCAGCAGCTTAGACCGGGGGCTTCTAGATGGCTACACCTTC. It translates to CASSLDRGLLDGYTF.

The chain is built from TRBV7-6 and TRBJ2-7, with 8 bases lining up with TRBD2. After removal of 4 bases from V and 3 bases from J, the junction contained 8 bases not matched to a gene. Germline V gene data show CDR1 as SGHVS and CDR2 as FNYEAQ. CDR3 length: 15 residues. DNA of the CDR3: TGTGCCAGCAGCTCCCCGGATAGCGGGATCTACGAGCAGTACTTC. It encodes CASSSPDSGIYEQYF.